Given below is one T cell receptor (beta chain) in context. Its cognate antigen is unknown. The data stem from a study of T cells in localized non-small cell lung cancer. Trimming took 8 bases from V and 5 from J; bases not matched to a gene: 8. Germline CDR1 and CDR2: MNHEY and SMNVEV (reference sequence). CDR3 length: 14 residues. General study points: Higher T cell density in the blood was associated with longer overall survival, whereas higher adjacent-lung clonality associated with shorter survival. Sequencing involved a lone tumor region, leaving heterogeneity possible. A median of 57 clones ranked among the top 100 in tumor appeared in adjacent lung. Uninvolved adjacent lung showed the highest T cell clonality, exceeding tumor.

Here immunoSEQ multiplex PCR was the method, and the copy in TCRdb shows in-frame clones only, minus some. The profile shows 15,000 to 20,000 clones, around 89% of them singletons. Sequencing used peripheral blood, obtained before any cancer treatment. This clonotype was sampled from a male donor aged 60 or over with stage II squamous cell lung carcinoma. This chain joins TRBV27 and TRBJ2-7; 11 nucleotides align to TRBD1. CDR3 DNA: TGTGCCAGCGGGGACAGGGGGTCTTTCGACGAGCAGTACTTC. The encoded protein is CASGDRGSFDEQYF.